This is a list of T cell receptor beta chains from one sample in a study of T cells in Graves' hyperthyroidism and ophthalmopathy. TCRdb re-analysed the multiplex PCR reads in MiXCR, keeping a single row per CDR3 protein. The sample contains roughly 420,000 distinct CDR3 sequences, about a sixth of which appear only once. Sequenced material: blood. These receptors were obtained from a woman younger than 30 with Graves' hyperthyroidism. CDR3s include the opening cysteine and the closing phenylalanine or tryptophan. Each record gives: V gene, D gene, clone size, CDR3 length, J gene, CDR3 DNA, CDR3 protein. The D gene is left open where the match is weak. Size is stated for part of the rows, as once, few or many counts, or as a class when the clone is expanded.

v_gene: TRBV12-3/TRBV12-4; d_gene: .; abundance: many; len: 15; j_gene: TRBJ1-4; CDR3nt: TGTGCCAGCAGCCCCCGAGGGTTGGGGGATGAAAAACTGTTTTTT; CDR3aa: CASSPRGLGDEKLFF
v_gene: TRBV5-8; d_gene: .; abundance: many; len: 14; j_gene: TRBJ2-3; CDR3nt: TGTGCCAGCAGCTTGGATCTGGCCACAGATACGCAGTATTTT; CDR3aa: CASSLDLATDTQYF
v_gene: TRBV11-1; d_gene: .; abundance: many; len: 14; j_gene: TRBJ2-1; CDR3nt: TGTGCCAGCAGCTTAGGAGGGGGAATCAATGAGCAGTTCTTC; CDR3aa: CASSLGGGINEQFF
v_gene: TRBV3-1; d_gene: .; abundance: many; len: 15; j_gene: TRBJ2-2; CDR3nt: TGTGCCAGCAGCATTTGGCAGGAGAACACCGGGGAGCTGTTTTTT; CDR3aa: CASSIWQENTGELFF
v_gene: TRBV7-2; d_gene: .; abundance: many; len: 15; j_gene: TRBJ1-5; CDR3nt: TGTGCCAGCAGCTTAGCGGCCCAGGGAGGCCAGCCCCAGCATTTT; CDR3aa: CASSLAAQGGQPQHF
v_gene: TRBV5-4; d_gene: TRBD1; abundance: .; len: 15; j_gene: TRBJ1-1; CDR3nt: TGTGCCAGCAGCTTGGGGGGGACAGGTGACACTGAAGCTTTCTTT; CDR3aa: CASSLGGTGDTEAFF
v_gene: TRBV12-3/TRBV12-4; d_gene: TRBD2; abundance: few; len: 16; j_gene: TRBJ2-7; CDR3nt: TGTGCCAGCAGGGGGACTAGCGGGAGTAATGGCTACGAGCAGTACTTC; CDR3aa: CASRGTSGSNGYEQYF
v_gene: TRBV28; d_gene: TRBD2; abundance: many; len: 16; j_gene: TRBJ2-7; CDR3nt: TGTGCCAGCAGTTGGCGGACTAGCGGGGGTACCTACGAGCAGTACTTC; CDR3aa: CASSWRTSGGTYEQYF
v_gene: TRBV6-2/TRBV6-3; d_gene: .; abundance: .; len: 14; j_gene: TRBJ1-1; CDR3nt: TGTGCCAGCAGTTACGGTGAAGCGAACACTGAAGCTTTCTTT; CDR3aa: CASSYGEANTEAFF
v_gene: TRBV19; d_gene: .; abundance: .; len: 16; j_gene: TRBJ2-5; CDR3nt: TGTGCCAGTAGTATTCCTGGGGCAGGGCACCAAGAGACCCAGTACTTC; CDR3aa: CASSIPGAGHQETQYF
v_gene: TRBV16; d_gene: .; abundance: many; len: 14; j_gene: TRBJ1-1; CDR3nt: TGTGCCAGCAGCCAATCCGGGCCGGGGACTGAAGCTTTCTTT; CDR3aa: CASSQSGPGTEAFF
v_gene: TRBV4-1; d_gene: TRBD2; abundance: many; len: 15; j_gene: TRBJ2-5; CDR3nt: TGCGCCAGCAGCCAAGTAGCGGGAGTTGGGAAGACCCAGTACTTC; CDR3aa: CASSQVAGVGKTQYF
v_gene: TRBV3-1; d_gene: TRBD1; abundance: many; len: 18; j_gene: TRBJ1-2; CDR3nt: TGTGCCAGCAGCCGAACCGGGACAGGGGGCACGTTCGGGTCTGGCTACACCTTC; CDR3aa: CASSRTGTGGTFGSGYTF
v_gene: TRBV7-8; d_gene: .; abundance: many; len: 16; j_gene: TRBJ2-1; CDR3nt: TGTGCCAGCAGCTTAGCAGTCTCCTCCCTTTACAATGAGCAGTTCTTC; CDR3aa: CASSLAVSSLYNEQFF
v_gene: TRBV28; d_gene: .; abundance: .; len: 15; j_gene: TRBJ2-6; CDR3nt: TGTGCCAGCAGTCCCTTTAGGGCTGGGGCCAACGTCCTGACTTTC; CDR3aa: CASSPFRAGANVLTF
v_gene: TRBV5-5; d_gene: .; abundance: many; len: 14; j_gene: TRBJ1-2; CDR3nt: TGTGCCAGCAGCTTGGCTGGAGGGGGCTATGGCTACACCTTC; CDR3aa: CASSLAGGGYGYTF
v_gene: TRBV27; d_gene: .; abundance: .; len: 12; j_gene: TRBJ2-3; CDR3nt: TGTGCCAGCAGTCCTAGATCAGATACGCAGTATTTT; CDR3aa: CASSPRSDTQYF
v_gene: TRBV5-1; d_gene: .; abundance: many; len: 16; j_gene: TRBJ2-5; CDR3nt: TGCGCCAGCAGCGCGTCGACAGGGAGGCCCCAAGAGACCCAGTACTTC; CDR3aa: CASSASTGRPQETQYF
v_gene: TRBV2; d_gene: .; abundance: .; len: 13; j_gene: TRBJ2-4; CDR3nt: TGTGCCAGCAGTTCTGACAGGGAGGACATTCAGTACTTC; CDR3aa: CASSSDREDIQYF
v_gene: TRBV27; d_gene: TRBD2; abundance: many; len: 13; j_gene: TRBJ2-3; CDR3nt: TGTGCCTGGACTAGCGGGAGCACAGATACGCAGTATTTT; CDR3aa: CAWTSGSTDTQYF
v_gene: TRBV11-2; d_gene: .; abundance: many; len: 15; j_gene: TRBJ2-3; CDR3nt: TGTGCCAGCAGCTCGTGGGAGCCCAGCACAGATACGCAGTATTTT; CDR3aa: CASSSWEPSTDTQYF
v_gene: TRBV20-1; d_gene: .; abundance: many; len: 15; j_gene: TRBJ2-1; CDR3nt: TGCAGTGCTAGAGGTCTGAGTTCCATCTACAATGAGCAGTTCTTC; CDR3aa: CSARGLSSIYNEQFF
v_gene: TRBV2; d_gene: TRBD1; abundance: .; len: 14; j_gene: TRBJ2-3; CDR3nt: TGTGCCAGCAGTGAGGAGGGGACAGGAGATACGCAGTATTTT; CDR3aa: CASSEEGTGDTQYF
v_gene: TRBV18; d_gene: .; abundance: many; len: 16; j_gene: TRBJ1-5; CDR3nt: TGTGCCAGCTCACCAGACTCCCCTTTAAGCAATCAGCCCCAGCATTTT; CDR3aa: CASSPDSPLSNQPQHF
v_gene: TRBV2; d_gene: .; abundance: .; len: 14; j_gene: TRBJ1-1; CDR3nt: TGTGCCAGCAGTGTAAATCCCCCTCGGACTGAAGCTTTCTTT; CDR3aa: CASSVNPPRTEAFF